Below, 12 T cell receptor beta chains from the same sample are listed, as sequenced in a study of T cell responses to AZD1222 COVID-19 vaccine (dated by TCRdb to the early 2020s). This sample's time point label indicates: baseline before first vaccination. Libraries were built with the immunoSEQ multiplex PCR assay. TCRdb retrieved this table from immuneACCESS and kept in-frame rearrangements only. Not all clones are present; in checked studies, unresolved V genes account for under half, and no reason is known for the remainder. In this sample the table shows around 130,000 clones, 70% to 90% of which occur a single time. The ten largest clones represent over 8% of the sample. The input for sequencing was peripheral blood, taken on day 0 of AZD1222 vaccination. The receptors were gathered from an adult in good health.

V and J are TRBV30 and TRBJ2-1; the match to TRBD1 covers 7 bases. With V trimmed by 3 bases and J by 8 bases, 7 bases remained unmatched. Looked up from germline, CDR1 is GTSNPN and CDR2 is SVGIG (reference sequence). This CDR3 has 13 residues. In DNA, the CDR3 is TGTGCCTGGAGAGACAGGGAGTTCGATGAGCAGTTCTTC. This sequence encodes CAWRDREFDEQFF. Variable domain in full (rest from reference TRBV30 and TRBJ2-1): SQTIHQWPATLVQPVGSPLSLECTVEGTSNPNLYWYRQAAGRGLQLLFYSVGIGQISSEVPQNLSASRPQDRQFILSSKKLLLSDSGFYLCAWRDREFDEQFFGPGTRLTVL.

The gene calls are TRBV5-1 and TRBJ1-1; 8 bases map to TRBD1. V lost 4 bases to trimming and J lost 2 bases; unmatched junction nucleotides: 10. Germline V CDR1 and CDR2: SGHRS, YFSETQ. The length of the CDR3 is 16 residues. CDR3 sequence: CASSPVAGGDNTEAFF. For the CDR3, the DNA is TGCGCCAGCAGCCCCGTCGCAGGGGGCGATAACACTGAAGCTTTCTTT.

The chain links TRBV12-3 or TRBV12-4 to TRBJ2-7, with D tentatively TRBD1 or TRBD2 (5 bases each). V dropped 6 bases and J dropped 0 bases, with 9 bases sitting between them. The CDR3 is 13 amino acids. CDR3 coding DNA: TGTGCCAGCAGACGGGACGTCTCCTACGAGCAGTACTTC. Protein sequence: CASRRDVSYEQYF.

The CDR3 protein is CASSQRYRGNGNTIYF. CDR3 DNA: TGTGCCAGCAGCCAGCGTTACAGGGGGAACGGAAACACCATATATTTT. The rearrangement links TRBV3-1 (or the pseudogene TRBV3-2) to TRBJ1-3, with 8 bases identical to TRBD1. Germline trimming cut 3 bases from V and 4 bases from J; bases unmatched to any gene: 8. CDR1 and CDR2 from the germline V gene are LGHDT and YNNKEL (reference sequence). The CDR3 totals 16 residues.

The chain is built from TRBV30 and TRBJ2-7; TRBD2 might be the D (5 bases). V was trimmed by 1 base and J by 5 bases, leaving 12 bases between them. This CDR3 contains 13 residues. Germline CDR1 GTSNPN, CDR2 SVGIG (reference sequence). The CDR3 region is CAWSGGSGDEQYF. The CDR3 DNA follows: TGTGCCTGGAGTGGAGGGTCTGGGGACGAGCAGTACTTC.

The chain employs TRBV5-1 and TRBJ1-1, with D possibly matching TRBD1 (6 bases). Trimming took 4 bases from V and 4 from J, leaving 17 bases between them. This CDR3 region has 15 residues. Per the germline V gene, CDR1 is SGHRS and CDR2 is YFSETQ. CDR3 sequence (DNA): TGCGCCAGCAGCCCCGGGTGGGGGCGAGGCACTGAAGCTTTCTTT. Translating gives CASSPGWGRGTEAFF.

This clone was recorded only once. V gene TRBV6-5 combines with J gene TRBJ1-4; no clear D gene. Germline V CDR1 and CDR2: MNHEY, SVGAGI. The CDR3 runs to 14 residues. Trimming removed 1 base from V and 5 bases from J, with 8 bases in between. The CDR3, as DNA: TGTGCCAGCAGTTACTTGGCAGGAAATGAAAAACTGTTTTTT. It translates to CASSYLAGNEKLFF.

DNA for the CDR3: TGTGCCAGCAGTCCCCCTCTGGGACTTTATCTAAACTATGGCTACACCTTC. Protein sequence: CASSPPLGLYLNYGYTF. The chain is built from TRBV28 and TRBJ1-2, with D maybe TRBD1 (5 bases). Between the trimmed V and J ends, which lost 5 bases and 2 bases, there was a span of 21 bases. CDR3 length: 17 residues. Germline CDR1 is MDHEN and CDR2 is SYDVKM.

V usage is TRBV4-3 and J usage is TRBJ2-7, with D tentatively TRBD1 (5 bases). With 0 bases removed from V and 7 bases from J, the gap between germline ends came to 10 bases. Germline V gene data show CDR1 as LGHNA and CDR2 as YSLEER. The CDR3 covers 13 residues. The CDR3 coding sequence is TGCGCCAGCAGCCAAGATGGGGCAGGGGAGCAGTACTTC. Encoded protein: CASSQDGAGEQYF.

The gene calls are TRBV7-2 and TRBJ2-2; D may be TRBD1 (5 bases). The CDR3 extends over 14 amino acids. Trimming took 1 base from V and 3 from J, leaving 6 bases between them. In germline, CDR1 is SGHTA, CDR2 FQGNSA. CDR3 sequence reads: CASSLVRDTGELFF. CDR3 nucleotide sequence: TGTGCCAGCAGCTTAGTCAGGGACACCGGGGAGCTGTTTTTT.

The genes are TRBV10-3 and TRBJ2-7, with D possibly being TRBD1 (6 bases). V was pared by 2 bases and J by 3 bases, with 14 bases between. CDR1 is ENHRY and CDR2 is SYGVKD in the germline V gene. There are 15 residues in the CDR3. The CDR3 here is CAISETQGSGYEQYF. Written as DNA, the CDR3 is TGTGCCATCAGTGAGACTCAGGGGTCGGGCTACGAGCAGTACTTC.

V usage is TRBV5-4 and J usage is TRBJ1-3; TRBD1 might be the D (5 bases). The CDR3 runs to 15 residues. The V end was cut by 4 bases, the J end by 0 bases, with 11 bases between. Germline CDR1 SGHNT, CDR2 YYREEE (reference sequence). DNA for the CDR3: TGTGCCAGCAGCAAAACAGGACTCTCTGGAAACACCATATATTTT. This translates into CASSKTGLSGNTIYF.